This T cell receptor (beta chain) was recorded in a study of blood T cell repertoires in COVID-19. Study as a whole: Specimens from acute and convalescent COVID-19 originated in the United States, Italy and Spain.

The CDR3 contains 14 residues. The germline gives CDR1 LGHDT, CDR2 YNNKEL (reference sequence). V gave up 7 bases and J gave up 1 base, with 11 bases separating them. Participants, roughly 18 to 100 years old, spanned under 30 US areas. Some clones are missing from TCRdb's copy, which holds only in-frame ones; the method was immunoSEQ multiplex PCR. Of some 160,000 clones in the sample, approximately 80% were seen once. The chain is built from TRBV3-1 (or the pseudogene TRBV3-2) and TRBJ1-3; no firm D call. Sequencing was done on a sample of PBMCs or T cells enriched from blood (not recorded which). The source is a woman aged 45-65 years who had recovered from COVID-19. The chain's CDR3 is CASTNKRSGNTIYF. CDR3 in DNA: TGTGCCAGCACCAACAAGCGGTCTGGAAACACCATATATTTT.